These 22 T cell receptor beta chains originate from one sample sequenced in a study of T cells expressing NK-cell markers. With the 5' RACE reads reprocessed, TCRdb shows one record per CDR3 protein and no DNA. The sample totals about 440,000 distinct CDR3 sequences. Sequenced: blood T cells: a sorted CD56 or NKG2C T cell subset, CD4+ or CD8+ T cells, or bulk PBMC T cells (not recorded which). The receptors come from a woman between 18 and 70 years old in good health.

The chain recombines TRBV7-2 with TRBJ1-1; TCRdb outputs TRBD1, but without DNA this stays unchecked. Germline CDR1 SGHTA, CDR2 FQGNSA. CDR3 length: 13 residues. The CDR3 region is CASTPGVNTEAFF.

The V and J genes are TRBV28 and TRBJ1-5; with no DNA, the TCRdb D assignment of TRBD1 cannot be verified. This CDR3 contains 15 residues. CDR1 and CDR2 (germline): MDHEN, SYDVKM. CDR3 amino acids: CASSPQGAPNQPQHF. The full variable domain, completed using reference TRBV28 and TRBJ1-5, is DVKVTQSSRYLVKRTGEKVFLECVQDMDHENMFWYRQDPGLGLRLIYFSYDVKMKEKGDIPEGYSVSREKKERFSLILESASTNQTSMYLCASSPQGAPNQPQHFGDGTRLSIL.

The genes are TRBV27 and TRBJ2-3; with no DNA, the TCRdb D assignment of TRBD2 cannot be verified. The CDR3 runs to 16 residues. Germline loops: CDR1 MNHEY, CDR2 SMNVEV (reference sequence). The CDR3 loop is CASSPRPGLFTDTQYF.

The chain uses TRBV10-2 and TRBJ2-5; the TRBD2 assignment by TCRdb is unverifiable without DNA. This CDR3 has 16 residues. CDR1 is WSHSY, CDR2 SAAADI, per germline. This CDR3 reads CASSEELAGDPRTQYF.

CDR3 sequence: CASTNRDLVDREQYF. V usage is TRBV6-2 or TRBV6-3 and J usage is TRBJ2-7; TCRdb gives TRBD2 as the D gene, but with no DNA this cannot be confirmed. Germline assignment: CDR1 MNHEY and CDR2 SVGEGT. This CDR3 region has 15 residues.

The rearrangement uses TRBV6-1 and TRBJ2-2; the D call of TRBD2 rests on TCRdb alone, since no DNA is present to check it. This CDR3 is built from 17 residues. Germline CDR1 MNHNS, CDR2 SASEGT. The CDR3 reads CASSRLGGTSNTGELFF.

The chain's CDR3 is CASVGPGTSGTDTQYF. The chain links TRBV5-5 to TRBJ2-3; TCRdb lists TRBD2, though no DNA is available to test this call. CDR1 is SGHKS and CDR2 is YYEKEE in the germline V gene (reference sequence). The CDR3 is 16 residues long.

This rearrangement joins TRBV20-1 to TRBJ2-3; with no DNA, the TCRdb D assignment of TRBD1 cannot be verified. The CDR3 length is 14 residues. Germline V CDR1 and CDR2: DFQATT, SNEGSKA (reference sequence). The CDR3 here is CSANRGAGTDTQYF.

The chain carries TRBV6-2 or TRBV6-3 and TRBJ2-7; TCRdb's assignment of TRBD1 cannot be checked, as there is no DNA. CDR3 length: 12 residues. Germline-derived CDR1 and CDR2 are MNHEY and SVGEGT. The chain's CDR3 is CASSSTVYEQYF.

V usage is TRBV5-1 and J usage is TRBJ2-2; as DNA is missing, the TRBD1 call by TCRdb cannot be tested. The CDR3 spans 12 residues. From germline, CDR1 is SGHRS and CDR2 YFSETQ. CDR3 loop: CASSLTREELFF. The whole variable domain, filled in from reference TRBV5-1 and TRBJ2-2, reads KAGVTQTPRYLIKTRGQQVTLSCSPISGHRSVSWYQQTPGQGLQFLFEYFSETQRNKGNFPGRFSGRQFSNSRSEMNVSTLELGDSALYLCASSLTREELFFGEGSRLTVL.

The chain joins TRBV7-2 to TRBJ2-3; the D call of TRBD2 rests on TCRdb alone, since no DNA is present to check it. The CDR3 length is 14 residues. CDR1 is SGHTA and CDR2 is FQGNSA in the germline V gene. The CDR3 reads CASSFGLEGDTQYF. The complete variable domain, with remaining parts taken from reference TRBV7-2 and TRBJ2-3, reads GAGVSQSPSNKVTEKGKDVELRCDPISGHTALYWYRQSLGQGLEFLIYFQGNSAPDKSGLPSDRFSAERTGGSVSTLTIQRTQQEDSAVYLCASSFGLEGDTQYFGPGTRLTVL.

The rearrangement links TRBV29-1 to TRBJ2-6. The CDR3 contains 14 residues. Germline V lookup: CDR1 SQVTM, CDR2 ANQGSEA. CDR3 in amino acids: CSVEDVSGANVLTF.

V is TRBV6-2 or TRBV6-3 and J is TRBJ2-3; TCRdb picks TRBD2, but there is no DNA to check that call. Germline CDR1 and CDR2: MNHEY and SVGEGT. The CDR3 is 14 residues long. The CDR3: CASSSLAGADTQYF.

This rearrangement joins TRBV7-2 to TRBJ1-6. The length of the CDR3 is 15 residues. Germline V CDR1 and CDR2: SGHTA, FQGNSA. This CDR3 reads CASSHSGSYNSPLHF.

The J gene is TRBJ2-3, the V gene TRBV7-9; the D call from TCRdb, TRBD2, cannot be confirmed without DNA. CDR1 and CDR2 from the germline V gene are SEHNR and FQNEAQ (reference sequence). This CDR3 spans 15 amino acids. This CDR3 reads CASSLGGSGTDTQYF.

This chain links TRBV4-3 with TRBJ1-2. Per germline, CDR1 LGHNA and CDR2 YSLEER. The CDR3 is 14 amino acids. CDR3 loop: CASSQDPGFYGYTF.

The gene calls are TRBV6-4 and TRBJ2-1; no DNA is available, so the TRBD2 call from TCRdb remains unchecked. CDR3 length: 14 amino acids. Germline CDR1 and CDR2: MRHNA and SNTAGT. The CDR3 region is CASSEAGGGNEQFF.

V is TRBV12-3 or TRBV12-4 and J is TRBJ1-3; TCRdb's D call, TRBD1, is unchecked because there is no DNA. This CDR3 region has 16 residues. The CDR3: CASSAGQPSTGNTIYF.

The chain has TRBV28 and TRBJ1-3; TCRdb picks TRBD1, but there is no DNA to check that call. Germline V lookup: CDR1 MDHEN, CDR2 SYDVKM. There are 14 residues in the CDR3. The CDR3 loop reads CASSSAGGTNTIYF.

The V and J genes are TRBV5-1 and TRBJ2-1. There are 13 residues in the CDR3. Germline V gene lookup returns CDR1 SGHRS and CDR2 YFSETQ. CDR3: CASSFPSNNEQFF.

The V and J genes are TRBV18 and TRBJ2-7; the D gene TCRdb calls, TRBD2, cannot be checked with no DNA. The CDR3 contains 16 residues. Looked up from germline, CDR1 is KGHSH and CDR2 is LQKENI. The CDR3 loop is CASSLSSGRALKEQYF. The complete variable domain, with remaining parts taken from reference TRBV18 and TRBJ2-7, reads NAGVMQNPRHLVRRRGQEARLRCSPMKGHSHVYWYRQLPEEGLKFMVYLQKENIIDESGMPKERFSAEFPKEGPSILRIQQVVRGDSAAYFCASSLSSGRALKEQYFGPGTRLTVT.

This sequence joins TRBV5-1 and TRBJ2-7; TCRdb lists TRBD2, though no DNA is available to test this call. CDR3 size: 16 residues. Germline CDR1 and CDR2: SGHRS and YFSETQ. CDR3 sequence: CASIESTGLAGGEQYF.